What follows are 23 T cell receptor beta chains derived from one specimen sequenced in a study of T-cell reconstitution after alpha-beta-depleted transplantation in children. Unique molecular identifiers were used to barcode this TCRbeta library. MiXCR, applied by TCRdb to the PCR reads, yields one record per CDR3 protein. This table holds approximately 650,000 distinct CDR3 sequences, 13% found once. Here the sequenced sample was PBMCs, taken before TCRalphabeta/CD19-depleted stem cell transplant. These receptors all come from a girl aged 2 to 9 with congenital amegakaryocytic thrombocytopenia, due to receive a stem cell transplant.

This clonotype was observed at least ten times. V and J are TRBV20-1 and TRBJ1-2, with D unclear. Germline V gene sequence: CDR1 DFQATT, CDR2 SNEGSKA (reference sequence). V was shortened by 6 bases and J by 4 bases, with 18 bases between the two germline ends. The CDR3 extends over 14 amino acids. The CDR3 DNA reads TGCAGTGCAAAGGGCACGGGGTACCTCTATGGCTACACCTTC. Translated: CSAKGTGYLYGYTF.

Concerning this clonotype itself: This may be a read error, as it is one base from a much larger clone. The J gene is TRBJ2-2, the V gene TRBV5-1; TRBD2 might be the D (7 bases). This CDR3 is built from 17 residues. Trimming took off 3 bases at V and 4 bases at J, with 19 bases between the two ends. The germline V gene encodes CDR1 SGHRS and CDR2 YFSETQ. The CDR3 reads CASSYQRRGAITGELFF. The CDR3 DNA reads as TGCGCCAGCAGCTACCAGAGACGGGGGGCGATCACCGGGGAGCTGTTTTTT.

This clonotype has only a few counts. The chain recombines TRBV12-3 or TRBV12-4 with TRBJ2-7; TRBD1 matches 11 bases. The CDR3 consists of 18 residues. Trimming cost V 6 bases and J 2 bases; bases outside gene matches: 15. This chain's CDR3 is CASSSRVIRDRGAYEQYF. CDR3 nucleotides: TGTGCCAGCAGCAGCAGGGTTATCCGGGACAGGGGGGCCTACGAGCAGTACTTC.

The table lists this clonotype with a count of one. A much bigger clone sits one base away, suggesting this may be a read error. The V call is TRBV27, the J call TRBJ2-7, with 11 bases that match TRBD2. Germline V lookup: CDR1 MNHEY, CDR2 SMNVEV (reference sequence). The CDR3 extends over 14 amino acids. Here the CDR3 DNA reads TGTGCCAGCAGCTCTAGCGGGAGGACCAACGAGCAGCACTTC. It specifies CASSSSGRTNEQHF.

This clonotype came up many times. V usage is TRBV18 and J usage is TRBJ2-7; no firm D call. Trimming took 1 base from V and 2 from J, leaving 9 bases between them. The CDR3 covers 14 residues. Germline V gives CDR1 KGHSH, CDR2 LQKENI. The CDR3: CASSPRSTAYEQYF. The CDR3 DNA reads TGTGCCAGCTCACCACGTTCGACGGCCTACGAGCAGTACTTC.

This clonotype occurred many times. V and J are TRBV20-1 and TRBJ2-7; D call uncertain. Germline lookup yields CDR1 DFQATT and CDR2 SNEGSKA (reference sequence). The CDR3 has 12 amino acids. Trimming shortened V by 0 bases and J by 3 bases, and 6 bases separated the two germline ends. The CDR3 region has the DNA TGCAGTGCTAGAGAAGGTTTCTACGAGCAGTACTTC. Translating it yields CSAREGFYEQYF.

This clonotype has more than one count but fewer than ten. The rearrangement links TRBV12-5 to TRBJ1-1; D is unresolved. Germline-derived CDR1 and CDR2 are LGHNT and FRNRAP. The V gene lost 1 base and the J gene lost 5 bases, with 8 bases spanning the gap. This CDR3 spans 13 amino acids. For the CDR3, the DNA is TGTGCTAGTGGTTTGGCCTCGGATACTGAAGCTTTCTTT. This translates into CASGLASDTEAFF.

The genes are TRBV20-1 and TRBJ1-1; D is perhaps TRBD1 (6 bases). Trimming took 1 base from V and 3 from J, leaving 15 bases between them. Germline V gene lookup returns CDR1 DFQATT and CDR2 SNEGSKA (reference sequence). The CDR3 length is 15 residues. CDR3 nucleotide sequence: TGCAGTGCTAGAGCAGCCGGGACATTCGACACTGAAGCTTTCTTT. It codes for CSARAAGTFDTEAFF.

CDR3 region: CSASGRGRWLAGGPNTGELFF. The CDR3 DNA follows: TGCAGTGCTAGTGGACGAGGGAGATGGCTAGCGGGAGGACCGAACACCGGGGAGCTGTTTTTT. The chain has TRBV20-1 and TRBJ2-2, with TRBD2 matching 11 bases. The CDR3 length is 21 residues. CDR1 is DFQATT and CDR2 is SNEGSKA in the germline V gene (reference sequence). V was pared by 3 bases and J by 0 bases, with 18 bases of the junction left unmatched.

This clonotype occurred a few times. The junction does not match germline at one end; this may be a read error. The chain has TRBV6-5 and TRBJ2-7; 8 positions match TRBD2. Germline-derived CDR1 and CDR2 are MNHEY and SVGAGI. This CDR3 region has 15 residues. The CDR3: CASSDSAGAWDEQYF. The CDR3 region has the DNA TGTGCCAGCAGTGACTCAGCGGGAGCGTGGGACGAGCAGTACTTC.

There are a few counts of this clonotype. The gene calls are TRBV12-3 or TRBV12-4 and TRBJ2-3, with unresolved D. The CDR3 length is 14 residues. Trimming stripped 4 bases from V and 2 bases from J, with 10 bases between. This chain's CDR3 is CASSSKRITDTQYF. In DNA form, the CDR3 reads TGTGCCAGCAGTTCCAAGAGAATCACAGATACGCAGTATTTT.

This clonotype was recorded at least ten times. The chain couples TRBV27 to TRBJ1-2, with TRBD1 matching 7 bases. Germline lookup yields CDR1 MNHEY and CDR2 SMNVEV (reference sequence). This CDR3 has 16 residues. The ends lost 4 bases at V and 6 bases at J; junction bases unmatched: 14. The CDR3 sequence is CASSSLRTGPVNGYTF. CDR3 nucleotide sequence: TGTGCCAGCAGTTCCCTAAGGACAGGCCCGGTCAATGGCTACACCTTC.

This clonotype was counted at least ten times. The V gene is TRBV4-1, the J gene TRBJ2-7, with D unresolved. Germline V gene data show CDR1 as MGHRA and CDR2 as YSYEKL. CDR3 length: 15 amino acids. V was clipped by 2 bases and J by 6 bases, with 17 bases between them. This CDR3 is CASSQPFTPPTEQYF. The CDR3 DNA is TGCGCCAGCAGCCAACCCTTCACACCACCCACCGAGCAGTACTTC.

At least ten counts were recorded for this clonotype. V gene TRBV20-1 combines with J gene TRBJ2-3, with 7 bases fitting TRBD2. This CDR3 has 15 amino acids. The V segment lost 0 bases and the J segment 5 bases; nucleotides outside the gene matches: 8. The germline V gene has CDR1 DFQATT and CDR2 SNEGSKA (reference sequence). CDR3 loop: CSAREGGRVRDTQYF. The CDR3 region has the DNA TGCAGTGCTAGAGAGGGCGGGAGAGTAAGAGATACGCAGTATTTT.

The rearrangement joins TRBV11-1 to TRBJ2-3, with TRBD2 identical over 12 bases. The CDR3 spans 20 residues. With 1 base clipped from V and 2 bases from J, the junction kept 13 bases outside the gene matches. Germline CDR1 reads SGHAT; CDR2 reads FQDESV (reference sequence). The CDR3 sequence is CASSLEPGLAGTGSTDTQYF. The CDR3 region has the DNA TGTGCCAGCAGCTTAGAGCCCGGACTAGCGGGAACGGGTTCCACAGATACGCAGTATTTT. Full variable domain (remainder filled in from reference TRBV11-1 and TRBJ2-3): EAEVAQSPRYKITEKSQAVAFWCDPISGHATLYWYRQILGQGPELLVQFQDESVVDDSQLPKDRFSAERLKGVDSTLKIQPAELGDSAMYLCASSLEPGLAGTGSTDTQYFGPGTRLTVL.

The chain has TRBV12-3 or TRBV12-4 and TRBJ2-5, with unresolved D. The ends were cut back, 4 bases at V and 5 bases at J, with 14 bases in the middle. The CDR3 is made up of 14 amino acids. The CDR3: CASSSDNIGETQYF. The DNA for the CDR3 is TGTGCCAGCAGTTCAGACAATATAGGGGAGACCCAGTACTTC.

The rearrangement links TRBV20-1 to TRBJ2-1; perhaps TRBD2 as D (6 bases). The CDR3 consists of 18 residues. Germline values: CDR1 DFQATT, CDR2 SNEGSKA (reference sequence). Trimming removed 0 bases at V and 7 bases at J, with 25 bases between. The CDR3 loop is CSAREGLRYGRGRNEQFF. The CDR3 bases are TGCAGTGCTAGAGAGGGGTTGCGGTACGGGAGAGGGAGGAATGAGCAGTTCTTC.

This clonotype was seen ten or more times. A read error may produce the germline difference seen at one junction end. This chain uses TRBV5-1 with TRBJ2-1, with TRBD2 matching over 7 bases. Germline V gene sequence: CDR1 SGHRS, CDR2 YFSETQ. The CDR3 has 15 amino acids. Here the CDR3 reads CASSLGLAEYNEQFF. In DNA, the CDR3 is TGTGCCAGCAGTCTGGGGCTAGCGGAATACAATGAGCAGTTCTTC.

The sample holds many counts of this clonotype. The chain is built from TRBV6-1 and TRBJ2-3; D is possibly TRBD1 (6 bases). Germline V gene lookup returns CDR1 MNHNS and CDR2 SASEGT. The CDR3 runs to 15 residues. Trimming stripped 5 bases from V and 1 base from J, with 13 bases between. CDR3 sequence: CASSKPGQGTDTQYF. Written as DNA, the CDR3 is TGTGCCAGCAGTAAGCCGGGACAAGGCACAGATACGCAGTATTTT.

This clonotype was detected ten times or more. This chain joins TRBV29-1 and TRBJ1-2; D unclear. Germline assignment: CDR1 SQVTM and CDR2 ANQGSEA. V lost 4 bases and J lost 8, with 5 bases in between. The CDR3 runs to 9 residues. The CDR3 reads CSVGQGYTF. The CDR3 DNA reads as TGCAGCGTTGGGCAGGGCTACACCTTC.

This clonotype has a handful of counts. This may be a read error: a much more frequent sequence differs by one nucleotide. This chain connects TRBV29-1 to TRBJ1-1, with D unresolved. Germline V gives CDR1 SQVTM, CDR2 ANQGSEA. The CDR3 loop spans 10 amino acids. V was pared by 7 bases and J by 0 bases, with 3 bases between. The CDR3 here is CSGMNTEAFF. The CDR3 nucleotides are TGCAGCGGGATGAACACTGAAGCTTTCTTT.

In its sample, this clonotype was seen many times. This CDR3 reads CASSYTGGYNEQYF. CDR3 in DNA: TGTGCCAGCAGTTACACAGGGGGATACAACGAGCAGTACTTC. J is TRBJ2-7 and V is TRBV27, with 8 bases aligning to TRBD1. This CDR3 contains 14 residues. Germline assignment: CDR1 MNHEY and CDR2 SMNVEV (reference sequence). Trimming removed 4 bases from V and 5 bases from J; junction bases left unmatched: 7.

This clonotype was counted ten times or more. The CDR3 bases are TGCAGTGCTAGAGAGGTGAACACCGGGGAGCTGTTTTTT. It translates to CSAREVNTGELFF. The rearrangement links TRBV20-1 to TRBJ2-2; D is unresolved. There are 13 residues in the CDR3. The V end was cut by 0 bases, the J end by 1 base, with 3 bases between. The V gene's germline CDR1 is DFQATT and CDR2 SNEGSKA (reference sequence).